The 23 T cell receptor beta chains presented below share a single source sample, sequenced in a study of technical replicates of blood from a handful of donors. Profiling relied on immunoSEQ multiplex PCR, and the TCRdb table lists in-frame clones only, not all of them. The table records over 85,000 clones, about 95% of them present only once. Sequenced sample: T cells isolated from PBMCs. All receptors come from a human donor in good health.

This chain joins TRBV6-5 and TRBJ1-2; maybe TRBD1 (6 bases). Germline values: CDR1 MNHEY, CDR2 SVGAGI. Trimming cost V 5 bases and J 4 bases, with 14 bases left between them. The CDR3 consists of 14 residues. The CDR3 region has the DNA TGTGCCAGCAGTACCGTCACAGGGTCCTATGGCTACACCTTC. Its protein is CASSTVTGSYGYTF.

The chain recombines TRBV5-1 with TRBJ2-1; 8 nucleotides align to TRBD1. CDR3 length equals 15 residues. V was pared by 4 bases and J by 5 bases, with 8 bases of the junction left unmatched. Germline assignment: CDR1 SGHRS and CDR2 YFSETQ. The CDR3 DNA sequence: TGCGCCAGCAGCAAAGGACAGGGCGGCCACAATGAGCAGTTCTTC. It codes for CASSKGQGGHNEQFF. Full variable domain (remainder filled in from reference TRBV5-1 and TRBJ2-1): KAGVTQTPRYLIKTRGQQVTLSCSPISGHRSVSWYQQTPGQGLQFLFEYFSETQRNKGNFPGRFSGRQFSNSRSEMNVSTLELGDSALYLCASSKGQGGHNEQFFGPGTRLTVL.

The chain joins TRBV9 to TRBJ2-2, with TRBD1 as a possible D gene (5 bases). The CDR3 sequence is 14 residues long. Germline assignment: CDR1 SGDLS and CDR2 YYNGEE. The V end lost 7 bases, the J end lost 2 bases, and 12 bases lay between the germline ends. The CDR3 is CASAPRTNTGELFF. CDR3 nucleotide sequence: TGTGCCAGCGCTCCCCGGACAAACACCGGGGAGCTGTTTTTT. Full variable domain (outside the CDR3, taken from reference TRBV9 and TRBJ2-2): DSGVTQTPKHLITATGQRVTLRCSPRSGDLSVYWYQQSLDQGLQFLIQYYNGEERAKGNILERFSAQQFPDLHSELNLSSLELGDSALYFCASAPRTNTGELFFGEGSRLTVL.

J is TRBJ1-2 and V is TRBV18; no definite D call. The V gene's germline CDR1 is KGHSH and CDR2 LQKENI. CDR3 length equals 13 residues. V shed 0 bases and J shed 4 bases, with 6 bases lying between them. The CDR3 spells CASSPPAAYGYTF. The CDR3 DNA reads TGTGCCAGCTCACCACCGGCGGCCTATGGCTACACCTTC.

The genes are TRBV19 and TRBJ2-1, with D possibly being TRBD1 (6 bases). Germline CDR1 LNHDA, CDR2 SQIVND (reference sequence). V was cut by 7 bases and J by 3 bases, with 10 bases left in between. This CDR3 is 13 amino acids long. DNA for the CDR3: TGTGCCAGTAAGGGACACGTCTACAATGAGCAGTTCTTC. It codes for CASKGHVYNEQFF.

The gene calls are TRBV11-3 and TRBJ2-3, with TRBD1 identical over 7 bases. Trimming removed 5 bases from V and 2 bases from J; junction bases left unmatched: 7. This CDR3 has 15 amino acids. In germline, CDR1 is SGHNT, CDR2 YENEEA. Here the CDR3 DNA reads TGTGCCAGCAGCCTGCACAGGGGAACCACAGATACGCAGTATTTT. Its translation is CASSLHRGTTDTQYF.

The chain links TRBV5-1 to TRBJ2-3; TRBD2 might be the D (6 bases). Trimming pared 4 bases from V and 3 bases from J, leaving 15 bases between. There are 15 residues in the CDR3. Germline V gene lookup returns CDR1 SGHRS and CDR2 YFSETQ. CDR3 nucleotide sequence: TGCGCCAGCAGCGGCGGGACTGTGTTTACAGATACGCAGTATTTT. This gives the protein CASSGGTVFTDTQYF.

The CDR3: CASSASGRYEQFF. CDR3 bases: TGTGCCAGCTCCGCTAGCGGGAGATACGAGCAGTTCTTC. The chain couples TRBV6-5 to TRBJ2-1; 10 bases agree with TRBD2. V lost 8 bases, J lost 10 bases, and 8 bases stayed unmatched. Germline-derived CDR1 and CDR2 are MNHEY and SVGAGI. This CDR3 region has 13 residues.

The V and J genes are TRBV29-1 and TRBJ2-7; 11 nucleotides agree with TRBD1. Germline CDR1 reads SQVTM; CDR2 reads ANQGSEA. This CDR3 has 15 residues. Trimming at V came to 0 bases and at J to 6 bases, leaving 7 bases not matched to a gene. For the CDR3, the DNA is TGCAGCGTTGAAGAGACAGGGACAGGGGGAGGCGAGCAGTACTTC. This gives the protein CSVEETGTGGGEQYF.

This chain uses TRBV4-3 with TRBJ2-1, with 8 bases matching TRBD1. Germline V lookup: CDR1 LGHNA, CDR2 YSLEER. This CDR3 has 15 amino acids. Trimming took 3 bases from V and 8 from J; bases not matched to a gene: 9. The CDR3 region has the DNA TGCGCCAGCAGCCAGCAGGACAGGGCTATCCATGAGCAGTTCTTC. As protein: CASSQQDRAIHEQFF.

J is TRBJ1-1 and V is TRBV27, with 7 bases matching TRBD1. J was trimmed by 2 bases and V by 7 bases; bases with no gene match: 7. Germline V CDR1 and CDR2: MNHEY, SMNVEV (reference sequence). This CDR3 has 14 residues. The CDR3 bases are TGTGCCAGCATGGCAGGGGGAATCAACACTGAAGCTTTCTTT. It is translated as CASMAGGINTEAFF.

The genes are TRBV6-5 and TRBJ1-2; D is possibly TRBD1 (5 bases). Germline V lookup: CDR1 MNHEY, CDR2 SVGAGI. The CDR3 contains 14 residues. V was trimmed by 2 bases and J by 4 bases, leaving 11 bases between them. The CDR3, as DNA: TGTGCCAGCAGTTACGGGGGGGGATCCTATGGCTACACCTTC. The encoded protein is CASSYGGGSYGYTF.

This clone was seen a single time. The chain carries TRBV7-3 and TRBJ2-1; 9 bases align to TRBD2. The CDR3 is 14 amino acids. V lost 5 bases to trimming and J lost 6 bases; unmatched junction nucleotides: 5. The V gene's germline CDR1 is SGHTA and CDR2 FQGTGA. CDR3 amino acids: CASSQLAGLNEQFF. The CDR3 nucleotides read TGTGCCAGCAGCCAACTAGCGGGCCTCAATGAGCAGTTCTTC.

The rearrangement uses TRBV28 and TRBJ1-1, with D possibly matching TRBD1 (6 bases). V lost 2 bases and J 5 bases, leaving 15 bases between the germline ends. The CDR3 has 15 residues. CDR1 and CDR2 from the germline V gene are MDHEN and SYDVKM. The CDR3 bases are TGTGCCAGCAGTTTAGGTACAGGGTTTAGGACTGAAGCTTTCTTT. Its protein product is CASSLGTGFRTEAFF.

The rearrangement uses TRBV5-1 and TRBJ1-5, with 8 bases matching TRBD1. Germline V gives CDR1 SGHRS, CDR2 YFSETQ. Trimming at V came to 4 bases and at J to 6 bases, leaving 12 bases not matched to a gene. The CDR3 is 16 amino acids. CDR3 sequence (DNA): TGCGCCAGCAGCAAAACAGGGGGGGGTCTTCGTCAGCCCCAGCATTTT. Its protein is CASSKTGGGLRQPQHF.

The chain carries TRBV9 and TRBJ1-1; possibly TRBD1 for D (5 bases). Germline loops: CDR1 SGDLS, CDR2 YYNGEE. Between the trimmed V and J ends, which lost 4 bases and 3 bases, there was a span of 16 bases. CDR3 length: 15 residues. The CDR3 reads CASSIGGVTDTEAFF. CDR3 DNA sequence: TGTGCCAGCAGCATTGGAGGGGTGACAGACACTGAAGCTTTCTTT.

This chain connects TRBV6-1 to TRBJ2-7, with D possibly matching TRBD2 (5 bases). CDR1 MNHNS and CDR2 SASEGT come from the germline V gene. The CDR3 covers 13 residues. V lost 4 bases and J 3 bases, leaving 10 bases between the germline ends. The DNA of the CDR3 is TGTGCCAGCAGTGTGAAGGAGGTCTACGAGCAGTACTTC. Translating gives CASSVKEVYEQYF.

Here the CDR3 DNA reads TGTGCCAGCAGCAGACTTGGACAGGGAAGGTTAGCTAACTATGGCTACACCTTC. As protein: CASSRLGQGRLANYGYTF. The chain joins TRBV9 to TRBJ1-2; the match to TRBD1 covers 8 bases. This CDR3 has 18 residues. Germline CDR1 and CDR2: SGDLS and YYNGEE. V shed 4 bases and J 0 bases; nucleotides not matched to a gene: 14.

The chain has TRBV5-1 and TRBJ2-7, with 9 bases matching TRBD2. From germline, CDR1 is SGHRS and CDR2 YFSETQ. Unmatched junction bases numbered 7, after V lost 0 bases and J lost 6 bases. The CDR3 sequence is 15 residues long. CDR3 sequence: CASSLATGLASEQYF. The CDR3 nucleotides read TGCGCCAGCAGCTTGGCCACGGGACTAGCCAGCGAGCAGTACTTC.

Regarding this clone: Other DNA sequences within the sample encode an identical CDR3. The CDR3 DNA sequence: TGTGCCAGCAGCCGACAGGGGGGCTATGGCTACACCTTC. It is translated as CASSRQGGYGYTF. The chain recombines TRBV5-4 with TRBJ1-2, with TRBD1 matching 9 bases. The CDR3 is 13 amino acids. Unmatched junction bases numbered 2, after V lost 4 bases and J lost 4 bases. Germline CDR1 is SGHNT and CDR2 is YYREEE (reference sequence).

The CDR3 here is CASSSGQAYGYTF. The CDR3 DNA is TGTGCCAGCAGCTCCGGACAGGCATATGGCTACACCTTC. This chain links TRBV7-9 with TRBJ1-2; TRBD1 matches 7 bases. V lost 4 bases, J lost 5 bases, and 4 bases stayed unmatched. From germline, CDR1 is SEHNR and CDR2 FQNEAQ (reference sequence). The CDR3 is made up of 13 amino acids.

The chain is built from TRBV27 and TRBJ1-5, with D possibly matching TRBD1 (5 bases). Germline V lookup: CDR1 MNHEY, CDR2 SMNVEV (reference sequence). V lost 6 bases and J lost 3, with 9 bases in between. The CDR3 length is 13 residues. The CDR3 is CASRARVNQPQHF. In nucleotides, the CDR3 is TGTGCCAGCAGGGCCAGGGTCAATCAGCCCCAGCATTTT.

The chain carries TRBV6-5 and TRBJ1-5, with 8 bases identical to TRBD1. This CDR3 comprises 14 residues. Germline assignment: CDR1 MNHEY and CDR2 SVGAGI. V dropped 6 bases and J dropped 6; count of bases not matched to a gene: 7. CDR3 sequence: CASSKQGVSQPQHF. The CDR3 DNA sequence: TGTGCCAGCAGCAAACAGGGGGTTAGTCAGCCCCAGCATTTT.